These 24 T cell receptor beta chains came from one sample sequenced in a study of shared clonotypes between healthy human individuals (dated by TCRdb to 2019 to 2021). The library was produced with the immunoSEQ multiplex PCR assay. Entries here come from immuneACCESS through TCRdb and include only in-frame sequences with V and J called. Some clones fail to appear in such tables; in the studies checked, an unresolved V gene covers under half of the shortfall, and the cause of the remainder is unknown. This sample gives around 1,100,000 clones in total; 77% of them show up just once. Together, the top ten hold 0.89% of the sample. The sample taken for sequencing was memory CD4+ T cells from PBMCs. The cell subset or site label for this specimen denotes: CD45RA-negative fraction. All receptors derive from a man younger than 35 in good health. Some clones in this sample may be carry-over from other donors' samples.

Worth noting for this clone: One end of the junction is discordant with germline, which a read error may explain. The same CDR3 is also encoded by other DNA sequences in this sample. V and J are TRBV6-6 and TRBJ2-7; TRBD1 might be the D (6 bases). This CDR3 is 14 amino acids long. CDR1 MNHNY and CDR2 SVGAGI come from the germline V gene (reference sequence). CDR3 sequence (DNA): TGTGCCAGCAGTTACGGAACAGGGCCCTATGAGCAGTACTTC. Its translation is CASSYGTGPYEQYF.

The gene calls are TRBV9 and TRBJ2-3, with 10 nucleotides matching TRBD2. CDR1 and CDR2 from the germline V gene are SGDLS and YYNGEE. The CDR3 extends over 15 amino acids. V shed 2 bases, J shed 0 bases, and the junction held 0 bases outside the gene matches. The CDR3 DNA reads TGTGCCAGCAGCGTTAGCGGGAGGAGCACAGATACGCAGTATTTT. Amino acids: CASSVSGRSTDTQYF.

This rearrangement joins TRBV27 to TRBJ2-1; D gene ambiguous. This CDR3 has 9 amino acids. The ends were cut back, 9 bases at V and 10 bases at J, with 7 bases in the middle. Germline loops: CDR1 MNHEY, CDR2 SMNVEV (reference sequence). For the CDR3, the DNA is TGTGCCAGACCCCAAGAGCAGTTCTTC. This gives the protein CARPQEQFF.

In this sample, this clone turned up once. This chain uses TRBV19 with TRBJ1-4, with D possibly matching TRBD1 (5 bases). V was shortened by 6 bases and J by 7 bases, with 12 bases between the two germline ends. The CDR3 totals 13 residues. The germline V gene has CDR1 LNHDA and CDR2 SQIVND (reference sequence). The CDR3 DNA follows: TGTGCCAGTAGGAGGGGTCTACGTGAAAAACTGTTTTTT. Translating gives CASRRGLREKLFF.

The chain carries TRBV30 and TRBJ2-1; D call uncertain. The CDR3 totals 16 residues. With 0 bases removed from V and 7 bases from J, the gap between germline ends came to 19 bases. The germline V gene has CDR1 GTSNPN and CDR2 SVGIG (reference sequence). For the CDR3, the DNA is TGTGCCTGGAGTGTTATCAGGTCGATGGGTGTTAATGAGCAGTTCTTC. This codes for CAWSVIRSMGVNEQFF.

Concerning this clone itself: Other DNA sequences within the sample encode an identical CDR3. The chain uses TRBV7-9 and TRBJ1-4; tentative D call: TRBD1 (6 bases). This CDR3 comprises 15 residues. The V end lost 1 base, the J end lost 2 bases, and 8 bases lay between the germline ends. Per the germline V gene, CDR1 is SEHNR and CDR2 is FQNEAQ (reference sequence). Here the CDR3 reads CASSLGQGTNEKLFF. CDR3 DNA: TGTGCCAGCAGCTTAGGTCAGGGGACTAATGAAAAACTGTTTTTT.

This clone was observed once. The chain has TRBV5-1 and TRBJ2-1; 7 positions match TRBD2. This CDR3 contains 17 residues. Germline loops: CDR1 SGHRS, CDR2 YFSETQ. The V gene end was trimmed by 0 bases and the J gene end by 1 base; junction bases not matched to a gene: 7. The CDR3 region is CASSLGASGGSYNEQFF. The CDR3 DNA follows: TGCGCCAGCAGCTTGGGCGCTAGCGGAGGGTCCTACAATGAGCAGTTCTTC. The whole variable domain, filled in from reference TRBV5-1 and TRBJ2-1, reads KAGVTQTPRYLIKTRGQQVTLSCSPISGHRSVSWYQQTPGQGLQFLFEYFSETQRNKGNFPGRFSGRQFSNSRSEMNVSTLELGDSALYLCASSLGASGGSYNEQFFGPGTRLTVL.

The CDR3: CASSLRLGRDEKLFF. CDR3 nucleotides: TGTGCCAGCTCCCTACGTTTAGGGCGCGATGAAAAACTGTTTTTT. The chain combines TRBV18 with TRBJ1-4; D is uncertain. The CDR3 has 15 amino acids. The germline V gene has CDR1 KGHSH and CDR2 LQKENI. V was cut by 6 bases and J by 6 bases, with 17 bases left in between.

This clone came up once. The CDR3 does not end in the conserved phenylalanine or tryptophan, so this is likely a read error. J is TRBJ2-7 and V is TRBV10-3; the match to TRBD2 covers 7 bases. The V and J ends lost 0 bases and 6 bases, in that order; junction bases with no gene match: 11. This CDR3 is built from 16 residues. CDR1 is ENHRY and CDR2 is SYGVKD in the germline V gene. In nucleotides, the CDR3 is TGTGCCATCAGTGAGTCGAGTTATGGCGGGAGTTCCGAGCAGTACTTA. Translating it yields CAISESSYGGSSEQYL.

This rearrangement joins TRBV28 to TRBJ2-1; maybe TRBD2 (6 bases). Germline V gene sequence: CDR1 MDHEN, CDR2 SYDVKM. The CDR3 spans 15 residues. Trimming left V 6 bases short and J 0 bases short, with 12 bases between. In nucleotides, the CDR3 is TGTGCCAGCAGACTCCTCGGGAGCTCCTACAATGAGCAGTTCTTC. It codes for CASRLLGSSYNEQFF.

The chain carries TRBV5-1 and TRBJ2-5, with a possible D match to TRBD1 (6 bases). This CDR3 comprises 14 residues. The germline gives CDR1 SGHRS, CDR2 YFSETQ. V lost 4 bases, J lost 1 base, and 11 bases lay in between. The CDR3, as DNA: TGCGCCAGCAGCGCACAGGGAGTCCAAGAGACCCAGTACTTC. As protein: CASSAQGVQETQYF.

The chain employs TRBV7-2 and TRBJ2-2; 7 nucleotides match TRBD1. Germline loops: CDR1 SGHTA, CDR2 FQGNSA. This CDR3 is built from 15 residues. Trimming removed 4 bases from V and 6 bases from J; junction bases left unmatched: 8. The CDR3 loop reads CASSSRQGRSGELFF. CDR3 in DNA: TGTGCCAGCAGCTCGCGACAGGGAAGATCCGGGGAGCTGTTTTTT.

The chain links TRBV4-1 to TRBJ2-5; D is perhaps TRBD1 or TRBD2 (5 bases each). Germline V gene sequence: CDR1 MGHRA, CDR2 YSYEKL. Trimming pared 0 bases from V and 5 bases from J, leaving 7 bases between. CDR3 size: 13 residues. CDR3 sequence reads: CASSQDEGETQYF. In nucleotides, the CDR3 is TGCGCCAGCAGCCAAGATGAGGGGGAGACCCAGTACTTC.

The chain joins TRBV4-2 to TRBJ2-7, with 7 bases that match TRBD2. J was trimmed by 7 bases and V by 2 bases; bases with no gene match: 8. Germline CDR1 reads LGHNA; CDR2 reads YNFKEQ. This CDR3 spans 14 amino acids. CDR3 residues: CASSQLGGLGEQYF. CDR3 nucleotide sequence: TGTGCCAGCAGCCAACTGGGAGGGCTGGGGGAGCAGTACTTC.

CDR3 loop: CATKPGGDEQFF. The CDR3 DNA reads as TGTGCCACCAAACCCGGGGGCGATGAGCAGTTCTTC. The chain joins TRBV10-3 to TRBJ2-1; either TRBD1 or TRBD2 may fit D (6 bases each). The length of the CDR3 is 12 residues. V was cut by 10 bases and J by 8 bases, with 15 bases left in between. From germline, CDR1 is ENHRY and CDR2 SYGVKD.

Many counts were recorded for this clone. CDR3 loop: CASSVGRTRYEQYF. The CDR3 nucleotides are TGTGCCAGCAGCGTAGGTAGGACTAGGTACGAGCAGTACTTC. The chain recombines TRBV9 with TRBJ2-7, with 7 bases aligning to TRBD2. The CDR3 is made up of 14 amino acids. Germline-derived CDR1 and CDR2 are SGDLS and YYNGEE. Trimming removed 0 bases from V and 4 bases from J; junction bases left unmatched: 4.

This chain joins TRBV5-1 and TRBJ2-3, with a weak D call TRBD1 (6 bases). Trimming pared 3 bases from V and 1 base from J, leaving 12 bases between. Germline CDR1 is SGHRS and CDR2 is YFSETQ. The CDR3 is 15 residues long. The CDR3 sequence is CASSYQDSRTDTQYF. The CDR3 DNA is TGCGCCAGCAGCTACCAGGACAGCCGCACAGATACGCAGTATTTT.

As for this clone: The same CDR3 is also encoded by other DNA sequences in this sample. The V and J genes are TRBV10-3 and TRBJ2-1; TRBD2 is a possible D gene (6 bases). The length of the CDR3 is 18 residues. From germline, CDR1 is ENHRY and CDR2 SYGVKD. Trimming cost V 6 bases and J 0 bases, with 21 bases left between them. CDR3 in amino acids: CAIRGVEGSGPSYNEQFF. The CDR3 DNA is TGTGCCATCAGAGGGGTAGAAGGTAGCGGCCCCTCCTACAATGAGCAGTTCTTC.

This clone was counted only a few times. The chain employs TRBV5-1 and TRBJ2-1, with TRBD2 matching 8 bases. The length of the CDR3 is 22 residues. Trimming at V came to 4 bases and at J to 9 bases, leaving 33 bases not matched to a gene. From germline, CDR1 is SGHRS and CDR2 YFSETQ. CDR3 residues: CASSRDGVLGLGTRGLRTEQFF. For the CDR3, the DNA is TGCGCCAGCAGCCGGGACGGGGTGCTTGGACTTGGGACTAGAGGTTTAAGGACTGAGCAGTTCTTC.

In this sample, this clone turned up once. The V and J genes are TRBV28 and TRBJ2-7; the D gene is possibly TRBD1 (6 bases). The CDR3 length is 18 residues. Trimming cost V 2 bases and J 2 bases, with 22 bases left between them. Germline V gives CDR1 MDHEN, CDR2 SYDVKM. This chain's CDR3 is CASSLGSGGQGPAYEQYF. The CDR3 nucleotides are TGTGCCAGCAGTTTAGGGAGCGGCGGGCAGGGGCCAGCCTACGAGCAGTACTTC.

The genes are TRBV11-2 and TRBJ2-4; D might be TRBD2 (5 bases). CDR3 length: 16 amino acids. Germline V lookup: CDR1 SGHAT, CDR2 FQNNGV. V dropped 1 base and J dropped 0 bases, with 10 bases sitting between them. The DNA for the CDR3 is TGTGCCAGCAGCTTAGCCCGGGATCTAGCCAAAAACATTCAGTACTTC. It encodes CASSLARDLAKNIQYF.

In the case of this clone: The sample carries other DNA sequences with the same CDR3. The chain carries TRBV2 and TRBJ2-5, with 7 bases aligning to TRBD1. The junction had 0 bases not matched to a gene; V was cut back by 1 base and J by 4 bases. This CDR3 has 13 residues. Germline V gene lookup returns CDR1 SNHLY and CDR2 FYNNEI. The CDR3 region is CASSEGTGETQYF. DNA of the CDR3: TGTGCCAGCAGTGAAGGGACAGGAGAGACCCAGTACTTC.

The chain employs TRBV5-1 and TRBJ1-2; a weak D match, TRBD1 (6 bases). Trimming removed 3 bases at V and 4 bases at J, with 16 bases between. Germline CDR1 SGHRS, CDR2 YFSETQ. The CDR3 totals 15 residues. The CDR3 DNA reads as TGCGCCAGCAGCTCATCAGGGGCAGCGGGCTATGGCTACACCTTC. It is translated as CASSSSGAAGYGYTF.

J is TRBJ2-7 and V is TRBV2; 13 nucleotides match TRBD2. Germline CDR1 and CDR2: SNHLY and FYNNEI. CDR3 length equals 15 residues. V trimming: 3 bases; J trimming: 5 bases; junction bases outside the gene matches: 4. CDR3 in DNA: TGTGCCAGCAGTGATAATGGACTAGCGGGAGACGAGCAGTACTTC. The encoded protein is CASSDNGLAGDEQYF.